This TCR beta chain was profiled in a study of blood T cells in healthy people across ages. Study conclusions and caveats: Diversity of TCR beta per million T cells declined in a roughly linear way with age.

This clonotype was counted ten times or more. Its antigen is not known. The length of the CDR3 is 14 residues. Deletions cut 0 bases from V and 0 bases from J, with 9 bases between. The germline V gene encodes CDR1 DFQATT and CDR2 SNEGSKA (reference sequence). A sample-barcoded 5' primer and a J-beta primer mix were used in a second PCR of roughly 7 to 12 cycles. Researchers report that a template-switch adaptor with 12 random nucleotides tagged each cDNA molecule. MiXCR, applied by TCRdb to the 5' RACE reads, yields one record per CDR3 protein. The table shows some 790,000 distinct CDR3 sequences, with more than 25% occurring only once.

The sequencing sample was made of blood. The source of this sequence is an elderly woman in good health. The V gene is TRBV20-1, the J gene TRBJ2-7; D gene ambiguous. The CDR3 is CSARDQQSSYEQYF. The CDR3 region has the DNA TGCAGTGCTAGAGATCAGCAGAGCTCCTACGAGCAGTACTTC.